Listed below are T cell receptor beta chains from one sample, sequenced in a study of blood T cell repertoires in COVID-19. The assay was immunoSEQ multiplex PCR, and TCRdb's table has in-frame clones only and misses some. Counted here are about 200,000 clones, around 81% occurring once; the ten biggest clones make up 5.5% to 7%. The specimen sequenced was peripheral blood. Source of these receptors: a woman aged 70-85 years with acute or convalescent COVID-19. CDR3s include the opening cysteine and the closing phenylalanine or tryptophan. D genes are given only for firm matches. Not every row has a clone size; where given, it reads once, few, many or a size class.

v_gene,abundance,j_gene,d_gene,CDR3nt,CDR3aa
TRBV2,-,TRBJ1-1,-,TGTGCCAGTAACCTCAACGAGGGCACTGAAGCTTTCTTT,CASNLNEGTEAFF
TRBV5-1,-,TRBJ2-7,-,TGCGCCAGCAGCTTGGGCGATGTTGGCAGGGGCTACGAGCAGTACTTC,CASSLGDVGRGYEQYF
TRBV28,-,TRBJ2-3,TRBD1,TGTGCCAGCAGTTCAACAGGGGCCCTTAGCACAGATACGCAGTATTTT,CASSSTGALSTDTQYF
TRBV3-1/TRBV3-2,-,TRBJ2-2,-,TGTGCCAGCAGCCCCCGAGTAAACACCGGGGAGCTGTTTTTT,CASSPRVNTGELFF
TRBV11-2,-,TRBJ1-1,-,TGTGCCAGCAGCTTACGGGGGGACACTGAAGCTTTCTTT,CASSLRGDTEAFF
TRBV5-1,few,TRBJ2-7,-,TGCGCCAGCAGCTTGGCGGCAGAAGCACAGTACGAGCAGTACTTC,CASSLAAEAQYEQYF
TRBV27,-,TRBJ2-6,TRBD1,TGTGCCAGCCGACAGGGGGCCCACTCTGGGGCCAACGTCCTGACTTTC,CASRQGAHSGANVLTF
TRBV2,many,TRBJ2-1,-,TGTGCCTTGGCGGACAACTACAATGAGCAGTTCTTC,CALADNYNEQFF
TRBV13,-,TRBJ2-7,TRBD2,TGTGCCAGCAGCTCCGGACTAGCTACATACGAGCAGTACTTC,CASSSGLATYEQYF
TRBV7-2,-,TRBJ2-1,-,TGTGCCAGCAGCTTAGACAGGCGTAATGAGCAGTTCTTC,CASSLDRRNEQFF
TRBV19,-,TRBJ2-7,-,TGTGCCACCAAACAGGGAAATTACGAGCAGTACTTC,CATKQGNYEQYF
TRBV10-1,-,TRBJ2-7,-,TGCGCCAGCAGCGGAAGTGACAGAACCTACTACGAGCAGTACTTC,CASSGSDRTYYEQYF
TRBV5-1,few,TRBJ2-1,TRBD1,TGCGCCAGCAGCCCGGACAGGGTAAGCGATGAGCAGTTCTTC,CASSPDRVSDEQFF
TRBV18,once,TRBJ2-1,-,TGTGCCAGCTCACCGAACGGGATCACCTCCTACAATGAGCAGTTCTTC,CASSPNGITSYNEQFF
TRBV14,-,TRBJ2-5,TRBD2,TGTGCCAGCAGCCAGGATTTAGCGGGACTGGGGGAGACCCAGTACTTC,CASSQDLAGLGETQYF
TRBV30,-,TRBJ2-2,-,TGTGCCTGGAGTGTACAAATCACCGGGGAGCTGTTTTTT,CAWSVQITGELFF
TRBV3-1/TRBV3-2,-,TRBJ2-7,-,TGTGCCAGCAGCCAAAGCGGACCCTACGAGCAGTACTTC,CASSQSGPYEQYF
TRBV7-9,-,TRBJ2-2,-,TGTGCCAGCAGCTTGTCGGGGGACACCGGGGAGCTGTTTTTT,CASSLSGDTGELFF
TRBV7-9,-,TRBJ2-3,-,TGTGCCAGCAGCTTAGCCCCTTCCCATACGCAGTATTTT,CASSLAPSHTQYF
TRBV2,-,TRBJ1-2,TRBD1,TGTGCCAGCAGTTTACAGGGGGCACCTGGCTACACCTTC,CASSLQGAPGYTF
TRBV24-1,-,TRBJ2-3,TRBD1,TGTGCCACCGGTAGACAGGGAAATACGCAGTATTTT,CATGRQGNTQYF
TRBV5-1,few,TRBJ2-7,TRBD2,TGCGCCAGCAGCTTGGGGGGGACTAGCGGGAGCCTCGAGCAGTACTTC,CASSLGGTSGSLEQYF
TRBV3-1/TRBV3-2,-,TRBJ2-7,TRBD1,TGTGCCAGCAGCCCCAACCCCGCACAGGGGGCGAGGAACGAGCAGTACTTC,CASSPNPAQGARNEQYF
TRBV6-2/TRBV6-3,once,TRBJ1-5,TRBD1,TGTGCCAGCAGTTGGGGGGACAGGGGCTATAGCAATCAGCCCCAGCATTTT,CASSWGDRGYSNQPQHF
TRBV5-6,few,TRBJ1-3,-,TGTGCCAGCAGCTTGGACAGGATGGGTGGAAACACCATATATTTT,CASSLDRMGGNTIYF
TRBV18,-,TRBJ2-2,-,TGTGCCAGCTCACCATTCCGGGGGGAGCTGTTTTTT,CASSPFRGELFF
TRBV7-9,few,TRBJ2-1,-,TGTGCCAGCAGAGTAGACAGATCCAATGAGCAGTTCTTC,CASRVDRSNEQFF
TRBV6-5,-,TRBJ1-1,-,TGTGCCAGCAGTTACAGCGGGGTTCCCCCTGAAGCTTTCTTT,CASSYSGVPPEAFF
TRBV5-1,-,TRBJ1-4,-,TGCGCCAGCGGGAAGGGGACTAATGAAAAACTGTTTTTT,CASGKGTNEKLFF
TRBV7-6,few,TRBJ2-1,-,TGTGCCAGCAGCTTAGAAAGGAGTGAGCAGTTCTTC,CASSLERSEQFF
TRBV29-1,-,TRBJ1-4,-,TGCAGCGTTGAACAGGCATCCAATGAAAAACTGTTTTTT,CSVEQASNEKLFF
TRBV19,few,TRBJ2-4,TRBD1,TGTGCCAGTAGTCCCCGGGACAGATTAGCCAAAAACATTCAGTACTTC,CASSPRDRLAKNIQYF
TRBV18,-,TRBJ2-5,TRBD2,TGTGCCAGCTCACCAAAGGCTAGCGGTGGAGAGACCCAGTACTTC,CASSPKASGGETQYF
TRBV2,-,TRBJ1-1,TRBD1,TGTGCCAGCAGTCCGGACAGGGTAGGAAACACTGAAGCTTTCTTT,CASSPDRVGNTEAFF
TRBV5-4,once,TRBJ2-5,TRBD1,TGTGCCAGCAGCGACAGGGAAGAAGAGACCCAGTACTTC,CASSDREEETQYF
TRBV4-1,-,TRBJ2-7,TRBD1,TGCGCCAGCAGCCAAGGGCCCGGGACAGTCTCCTACGAGCAGTACTTC,CASSQGPGTVSYEQYF
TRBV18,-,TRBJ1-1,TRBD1,TGTGCCAGCTCACCGACAGGGGCGGTGAACACTGAAGCTTTCTTT,CASSPTGAVNTEAFF
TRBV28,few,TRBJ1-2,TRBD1,TGTGCCAGCAGTTTGAGGGGGCTCTATGGCTACACCTTC,CASSLRGLYGYTF
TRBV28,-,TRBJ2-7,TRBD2,TGTGCCAGCAGTTTACCCGGGACTAGGGGGATCTACGAGCAGTACTTC,CASSLPGTRGIYEQYF
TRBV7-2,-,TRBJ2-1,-,TGTGCCAGCAGCTTAGCATGGGGAGAATACAATGAGCAGTTCTTC,CASSLAWGEYNEQFF
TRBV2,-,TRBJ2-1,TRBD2,TGTGCCAGCGCCGGGACTAGCGGATACAATGAGCAGTTCTTC,CASAGTSGYNEQFF
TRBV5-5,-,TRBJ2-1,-,TGTGCCAGCAGTCCATGGTCAGGGACACACTCCTACAATGAGCAGTTCTTC,CASSPWSGTHSYNEQFF
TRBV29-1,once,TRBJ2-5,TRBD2,TGCAGCGTTCTGGTACTAGCGGGAGGGATACAAGAGACCCAGTACTTC,CSVLVLAGGIQETQYF
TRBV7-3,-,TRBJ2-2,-,TGTGCCAGCAGCTTCGACAGCTACACCGGGGAGCTGTTTTTT,CASSFDSYTGELFF
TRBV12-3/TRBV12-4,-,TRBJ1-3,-,TGTGCCAGCAGTTTAAATCAGGGAAACACCATATATTTT,CASSLNQGNTIYF
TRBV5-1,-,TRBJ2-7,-,TGCGCCAGCAGCCTAGACTCTCTAGGGGGTTACGAGCAGTACTTC,CASSLDSLGGYEQYF
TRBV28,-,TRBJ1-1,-,TGTGCCAGCAGATTGTCCCGCGGGGGACGGAACACTGAAGCTTTCTTT,CASRLSRGGRNTEAFF
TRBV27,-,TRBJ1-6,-,TGTGCCAGCAGTGATTTTGGGGCAGGGACTTATAATTCACCCCTCCACTTT,CASSDFGAGTYNSPLHF
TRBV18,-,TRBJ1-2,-,TGTGCCAGCTCACCAGAGGGTAGCTATGGCTACACCTTC,CASSPEGSYGYTF
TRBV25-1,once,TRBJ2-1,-,TGTGCCAGCAGTGGGACCCAGGGGTCAACCAACTACAATGAGCAGTTCTTC,CASSGTQGSTNYNEQFF